What follows are 15 T cell receptor beta chains derived from one specimen sequenced in a study of beta chain features in type 1 diabetes. Reverse transcription of all isolated RNA meant that expressed TCRB transcripts were sequenced. Sequencing was performed with immunoSEQ multiplex PCR; in TCRdb, only in-frame clones are kept and a portion is missing. The sample lists about 150,000 clones, 10% to 15% occurring once. Study conclusions and caveats: For Type 1 diabetes patients, all four CD4+ subsets carried TCRB CDR3s that were moderately but significantly shorter.

What these receptors recognize is not known. Specimen: central memory CD4+ T cells from blood. These receptors originate from a man aged 18-30 years with type 1 diabetes.

This clone turned up a few times. The V call is TRBV20-1, the J call TRBJ2-7, with unresolved D. CDR1 is DFQATT and CDR2 is SNEGSKA in the germline V gene (reference sequence). Trimming shortened V by 3 bases and J by 4 bases, and 7 bases separated the two germline ends. This CDR3 spans 11 amino acids. DNA of the CDR3: TGCAGTGCTAGTCAAGCTTACGAGCAGTACTTC. Translation gives CSASQAYEQYF.

The CDR3 nucleotides read TGTGCCAGCAGTTTATGGGCAAACTATGGCTACACCTTC. Residues: CASSLWANYGYTF. The rearrangement uses TRBV28 and TRBJ1-2; D unresolved. The V gene's germline CDR1 is MDHEN and CDR2 SYDVKM. This CDR3 spans 13 amino acids. The V end lost 0 bases, the J end lost 2 bases, and 4 bases lay between the germline ends.

This clone appeared a few times. The chain recombines TRBV7-9 with TRBJ1-4, with 7 bases that match TRBD1. The CDR3 runs to 15 residues. Trimming cost V 6 bases and J 5 bases; bases outside gene matches: 9. CDR1 and CDR2 from the germline V gene are SEHNR and FQNEAQ (reference sequence). In DNA, the CDR3 is TGTGCCAGCAGTCAAACGACAGGGCTCAATGAAAAACTGTTTTTT. Residues: CASSQTTGLNEKLFF.

This clone was recorded a few times. The rearrangement joins TRBV9 to TRBJ2-2; D may match TRBD1 or TRBD2 (6 bases each). This CDR3 contains 14 residues. V was trimmed by 7 bases and J by 0 bases, leaving 10 bases between them. The V gene's germline CDR1 is SGDLS and CDR2 YYNGEE. The CDR3 nucleotides read TGTGCCAGCCGGGGGCTACCGAACACCGGGGAGCTGTTTTTT. Its translation is CASRGLPNTGELFF.

V usage is TRBV27 and J usage is TRBJ1-4; weak D call: TRBD1 (5 bases). Trimming left V 0 bases short and J 7 bases short, with 21 bases between. This CDR3 region has 18 residues. Germline V gene data show CDR1 as MNHEY and CDR2 as SMNVEV (reference sequence). The CDR3: CASSLSLRDRGRGEKLFF. The DNA for the CDR3 is TGTGCCAGCAGTTTATCGTTAAGGGATCGGGGACGGGGTGAAAAACTGTTTTTT.

The chain couples TRBV6-1 to TRBJ2-1; D is perhaps TRBD1 or TRBD2 (5 bases each). Deletions cut 1 base from V and 3 bases from J, with 16 bases between. Germline V gene data show CDR1 as MNHNS and CDR2 as SASEGT. There are 17 residues in the CDR3. The CDR3 DNA reads TGTGCCAGCAGTGAAGTGGATAGGGGAGCTCTCTACAATGAGCAGTTCTTC. Translating gives CASSEVDRGALYNEQFF.

The genes are TRBV2 and TRBJ2-4; no firm D call. Looked up from germline, CDR1 is SNHLY and CDR2 is FYNNEI. CDR3 length: 10 residues. V was trimmed by 6 bases and J by 11 bases, leaving 8 bases between them. CDR3 loop: CASRSGVQYF. The CDR3, as DNA: TGTGCCAGCAGGAGTGGGGTTCAGTACTTC.

The rearrangement joins TRBV6-5 to TRBJ2-7, with 7 nucleotides matching TRBD1. The germline V gene has CDR1 MNHEY and CDR2 SVGAGI. The CDR3 runs to 15 residues. V was pared by 0 bases and J by 4 bases, with 6 bases of the junction left unmatched. For the CDR3, the DNA is TGTGCCAGCAGTTACTCGAACGCAGGGGGATACGAGCAGTACTTC. Encoded protein: CASSYSNAGGYEQYF.

V usage is TRBV11-2 and J usage is TRBJ2-3; D is undetermined. Germline CDR1 reads SGHAT; CDR2 reads FQNNGV. With 1 base removed from V and 2 bases from J, the gap between germline ends came to 7 bases. This CDR3 contains 14 residues. The CDR3 DNA reads as TGTGCCAGCAGCTTAGGAAGCCACACAGATACGCAGTATTTT. This codes for CASSLGSHTDTQYF.

In DNA, the CDR3 is TGTGCCAGCAGTCACCAGCGGACCGGGGAGCTGTTTTTT. It specifies CASSHQRTGELFF. The rearrangement uses TRBV6-5 and TRBJ2-2, with D possibly TRBD2 on 5 matching bases. V was cut by 5 bases and J by 5 bases, with 9 bases left in between. CDR1 and CDR2 (germline): MNHEY, SVGAGI. The CDR3 is made up of 13 amino acids.

This clone appeared a few times. The chain joins TRBV28 to TRBJ2-7; 7 bases map to TRBD1. The CDR3 contains 15 residues. J gave up 0 bases and V 6 bases, and 8 bases lay outside the gene matches. The germline V gene encodes CDR1 MDHEN and CDR2 SYDVKM. CDR3 sequence (DNA): TGTGCCAGCAGACCCCAGACAGGGAGCTCCTACGAGCAGTACTTC. Translation: CASRPQTGSSYEQYF.

V is TRBV20-1 and J is TRBJ2-5; D is undetermined. The V and J ends lost 6 bases and 9 bases respectively, with 14 bases between them. CDR3 length: 11 amino acids. Germline CDR1 is DFQATT and CDR2 is SNEGSKA (reference sequence). In nucleotides, the CDR3 is TGCAGTGCGCCGATCCAGTGGGCCCAGTACTTC. This translates into CSAPIQWAQYF.

The gene calls are TRBV18 and TRBJ2-7; TRBD2 agrees at 12 bases. Losses at the gene ends were 6 bases for V and 4 bases for J; bases not matched to a gene: 7. Germline V gives CDR1 KGHSH, CDR2 LQKENI. The CDR3 has 15 residues. The CDR3 region is CASSPGLAGIYEQYF. CDR3 nucleotides: TGTGCCAGCTCTCCGGGACTAGCGGGTATTTACGAGCAGTACTTC.

This clone was observed a handful of times. This chain uses TRBV25-1 with TRBJ2-3, with D unclear. This CDR3 spans 16 amino acids. V was trimmed by 1 base and J by 3 bases, leaving 14 bases between them. Germline V gene data show CDR1 as MGHDK and CDR2 as SYGVNS. For the CDR3, the DNA is TGTGCCAGCAGTGAATCGGATGTGCGGTATACAGATACGCAGTATTTT. Its translation: CASSESDVRYTDTQYF.

This clone was counted between two and nine times. The J gene is TRBJ1-6, the V gene TRBV28, with TRBD1 as a possible D gene (6 bases). CDR1 and CDR2 (germline): MDHEN, SYDVKM. The CDR3 has 18 amino acids. V gave up 7 bases and J gave up 1 base, with 20 bases separating them. The CDR3: CASNGGDRLNSYNSPLHF. The CDR3 DNA is TGTGCCAGCAACGGAGGTGACAGGTTAAATTCCTATAATTCACCCCTCCACTTT.